This TCR beta chain was identified during a study of shared clonotypes between healthy human individuals. A word on this clone: At the DNA level, this CDR3 is encoded by other sequences in the same sample as well.

Investigators divided CD4+ cells into CD45RA+ naive and CD45RA-negative memory subsets. Assay: immunoSEQ multiplex PCR; the TCRdb copy retains only in-frame clones and omits some. The table shows roughly 1,500,000 clones, with approximately 98.5% occurring only once. This CDR3 comprises 15 residues. V dropped 0 bases and J dropped 0 bases, with 10 bases sitting between them. Germline V lookup: CDR1 SGDLS, CDR2 YYNGEE. This receptor was identified in a man aged 25-45 years in good health. This chain uses TRBV9 with TRBJ2-7, with D uncertain. Input material: naive CD4+ T cells sorted from blood. Noted subset: CD45RA+ positively selected. The CDR3 DNA reads TGTGCCAGCAGCGTAGGGACGGCGAGCTCCTACGAGCAGTACTTC. Its translation is CASSVGTASSYEQYF.